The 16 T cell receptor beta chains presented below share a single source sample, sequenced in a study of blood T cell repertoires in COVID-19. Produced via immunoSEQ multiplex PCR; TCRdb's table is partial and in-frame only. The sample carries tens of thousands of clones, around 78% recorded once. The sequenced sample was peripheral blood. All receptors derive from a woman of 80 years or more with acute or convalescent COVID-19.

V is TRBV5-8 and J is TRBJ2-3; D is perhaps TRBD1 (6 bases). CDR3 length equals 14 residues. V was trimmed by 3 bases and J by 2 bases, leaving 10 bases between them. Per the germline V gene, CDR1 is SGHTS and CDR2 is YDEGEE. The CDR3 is CASSYGQITDTQYF. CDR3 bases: TGTGCCAGCAGCTATGGACAGATCACAGATACGCAGTATTTT.

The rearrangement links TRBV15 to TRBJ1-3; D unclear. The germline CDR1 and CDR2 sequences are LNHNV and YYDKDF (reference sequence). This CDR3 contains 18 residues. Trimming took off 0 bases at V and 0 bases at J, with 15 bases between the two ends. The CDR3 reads CATSRDITPGISGNTIYF. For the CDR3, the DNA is TGTGCCACCAGCAGAGATATAACTCCCGGGATCTCTGGAAACACCATATATTTT.

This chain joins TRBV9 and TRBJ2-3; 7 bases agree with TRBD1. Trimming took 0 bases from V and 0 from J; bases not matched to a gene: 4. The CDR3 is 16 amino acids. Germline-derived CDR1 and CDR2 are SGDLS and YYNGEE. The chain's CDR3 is CASSVEVGQSTDTQYF. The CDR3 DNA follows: TGTGCCAGCAGCGTAGAGGTGGGACAGAGCACAGATACGCAGTATTTT.

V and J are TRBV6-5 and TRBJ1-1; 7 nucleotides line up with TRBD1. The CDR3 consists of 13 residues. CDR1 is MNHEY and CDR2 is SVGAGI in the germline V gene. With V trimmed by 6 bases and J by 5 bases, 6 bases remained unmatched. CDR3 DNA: TGTGCCAGCAGGGGGACAGTCGGGACTGAAGCTTTCTTT. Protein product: CASRGTVGTEAFF.

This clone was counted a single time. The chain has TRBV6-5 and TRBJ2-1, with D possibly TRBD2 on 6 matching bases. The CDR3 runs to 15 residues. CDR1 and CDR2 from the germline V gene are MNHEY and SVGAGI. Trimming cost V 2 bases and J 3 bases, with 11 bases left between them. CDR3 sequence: CASSYKPSDYNEQFF. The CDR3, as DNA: TGTGCCAGCAGTTACAAGCCTAGCGACTACAATGAGCAGTTCTTC.

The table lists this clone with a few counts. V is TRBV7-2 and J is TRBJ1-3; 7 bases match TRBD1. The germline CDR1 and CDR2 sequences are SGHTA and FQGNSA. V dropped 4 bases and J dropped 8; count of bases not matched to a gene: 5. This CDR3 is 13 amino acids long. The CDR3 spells CASSSRTGDTIYF. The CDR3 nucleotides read TGTGCCAGCAGCTCCCGAACAGGGGACACCATATATTTT.

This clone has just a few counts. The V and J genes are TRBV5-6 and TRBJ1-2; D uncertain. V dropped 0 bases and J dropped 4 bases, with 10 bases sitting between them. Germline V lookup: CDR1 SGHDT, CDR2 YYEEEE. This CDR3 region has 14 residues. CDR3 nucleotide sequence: TGTGCCAGCAGCTTGGCCCAACGGGGCTATGGCTACACCTTC. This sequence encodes CASSLAQRGYGYTF.

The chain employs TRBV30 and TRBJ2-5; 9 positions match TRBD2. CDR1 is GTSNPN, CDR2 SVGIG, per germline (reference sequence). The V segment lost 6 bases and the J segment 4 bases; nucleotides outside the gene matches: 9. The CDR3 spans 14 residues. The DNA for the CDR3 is TGTGCCTGTTCTAGCGGGGTACGTCGAGAGACCCAGTACTTC. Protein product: CACSSGVRRETQYF.

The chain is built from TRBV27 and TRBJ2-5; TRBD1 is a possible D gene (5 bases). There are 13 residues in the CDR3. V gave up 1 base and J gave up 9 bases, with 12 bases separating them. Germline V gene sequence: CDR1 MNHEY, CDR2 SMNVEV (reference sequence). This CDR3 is CASSLLGLGAQYF. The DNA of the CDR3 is TGTGCCAGCAGTTTATTAGGCTTAGGGGCCCAGTACTTC.

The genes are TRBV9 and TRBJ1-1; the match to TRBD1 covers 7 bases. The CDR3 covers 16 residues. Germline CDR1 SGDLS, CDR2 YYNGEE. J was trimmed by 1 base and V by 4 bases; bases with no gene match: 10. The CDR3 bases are TGTGCCAGCAGCCCTTTAGGGGGCGTGGGGAACACTGAAGCTTTCTTT. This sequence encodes CASSPLGGVGNTEAFF.

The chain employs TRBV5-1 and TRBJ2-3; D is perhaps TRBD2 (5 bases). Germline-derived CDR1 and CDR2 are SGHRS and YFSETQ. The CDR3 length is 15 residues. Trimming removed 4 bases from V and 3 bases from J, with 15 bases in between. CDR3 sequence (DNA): TGCGCCAGCAGCCCTACCGGGAAAGCAACAGATACGCAGTATTTT. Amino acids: CASSPTGKATDTQYF.

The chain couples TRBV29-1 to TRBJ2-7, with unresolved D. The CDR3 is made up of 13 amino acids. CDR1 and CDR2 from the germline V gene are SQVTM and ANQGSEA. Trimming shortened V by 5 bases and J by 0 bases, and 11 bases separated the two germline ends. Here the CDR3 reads CSVSPGVSYEQYF. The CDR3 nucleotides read TGCAGCGTTTCCCCCGGAGTCTCCTACGAGCAGTACTTC.

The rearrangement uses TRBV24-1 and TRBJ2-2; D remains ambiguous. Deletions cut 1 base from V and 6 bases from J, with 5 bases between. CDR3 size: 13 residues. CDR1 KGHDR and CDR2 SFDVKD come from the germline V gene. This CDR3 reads CATSDLSPGELFF. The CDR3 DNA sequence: TGTGCCACCAGTGATTTATCTCCCGGGGAGCTGTTTTTT.

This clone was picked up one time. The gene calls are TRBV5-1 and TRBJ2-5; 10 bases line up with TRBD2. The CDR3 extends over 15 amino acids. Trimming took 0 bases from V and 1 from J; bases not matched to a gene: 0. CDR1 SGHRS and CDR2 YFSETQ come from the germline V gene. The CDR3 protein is CASSLGTSGQETQYF. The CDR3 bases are TGCGCCAGCAGCTTGGGGACTAGCGGCCAAGAGACCCAGTACTTC. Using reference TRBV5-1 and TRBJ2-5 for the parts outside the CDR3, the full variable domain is KAGVTQTPRYLIKTRGQQVTLSCSPISGHRSVSWYQQTPGQGLQFLFEYFSETQRNKGNFPGRFSGRQFSNSRSEMNVSTLELGDSALYLCASSLGTSGQETQYFGPGTRLLVL.

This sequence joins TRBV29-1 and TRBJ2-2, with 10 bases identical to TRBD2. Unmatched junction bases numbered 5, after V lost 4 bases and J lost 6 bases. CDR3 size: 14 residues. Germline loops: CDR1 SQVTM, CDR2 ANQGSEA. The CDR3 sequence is CSVGAGGQSGELFF. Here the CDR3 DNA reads TGCAGCGTTGGAGCGGGGGGGCAATCCGGGGAGCTGTTTTTT.

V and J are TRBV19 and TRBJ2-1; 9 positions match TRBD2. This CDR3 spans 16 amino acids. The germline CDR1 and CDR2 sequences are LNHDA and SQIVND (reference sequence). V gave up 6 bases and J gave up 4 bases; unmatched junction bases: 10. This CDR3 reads CASRPEPGLAYNEQFF. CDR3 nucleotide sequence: TGTGCCAGTAGGCCGGAACCGGGACTAGCTTACAATGAGCAGTTCTTC.